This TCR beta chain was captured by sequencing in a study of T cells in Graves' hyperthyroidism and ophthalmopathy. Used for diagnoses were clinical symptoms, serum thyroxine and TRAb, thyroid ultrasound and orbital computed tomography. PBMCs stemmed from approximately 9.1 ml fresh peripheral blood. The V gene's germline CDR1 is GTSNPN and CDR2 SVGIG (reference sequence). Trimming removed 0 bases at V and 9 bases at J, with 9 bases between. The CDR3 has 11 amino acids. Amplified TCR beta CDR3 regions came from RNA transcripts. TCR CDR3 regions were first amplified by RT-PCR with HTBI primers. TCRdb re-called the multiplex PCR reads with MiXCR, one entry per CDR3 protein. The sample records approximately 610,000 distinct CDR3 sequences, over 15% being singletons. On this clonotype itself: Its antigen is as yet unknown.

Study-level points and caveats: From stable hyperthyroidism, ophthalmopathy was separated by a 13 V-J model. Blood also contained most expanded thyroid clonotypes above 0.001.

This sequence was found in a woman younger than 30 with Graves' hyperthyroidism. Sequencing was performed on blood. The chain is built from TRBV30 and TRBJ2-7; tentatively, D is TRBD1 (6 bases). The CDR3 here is CAWSVQGTQYF. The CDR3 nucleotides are TGTGCCTGGAGTGTACAGGGCACGCAGTACTTC.